The present TCR beta chain was sequenced within a study of blood T cell repertoires in COVID-19. On the study more broadly: Acute and convalescent COVID-19 specimens originated in the United States, Italy and Spain. PBMCs, B-cell-depleted T cells, or T cells were the source of the cDNA or gDNA that made up the material.

Per the study methods: Amplification of reference gene primers provided the estimated nucleated cell counts. Libraries were prepared by immunoSEQ multiplex PCR; TCRdb keeps only in-frame clonotypes and omits some of them. The V and J calls and clone size come from that table; D and trimming were worked out from the DNA. The data contain roughly 440,000 clones, approximately 88% of them singletons. V lost 1 base to trimming and J lost 5 bases, with 12 bases between them. Germline assignment: CDR1 SGHNT and CDR2 YYREEE (reference sequence). The CDR3 is made up of 15 amino acids. The TCR was taken from a woman aged 45-59 years with COVID-19, enrolled during active disease. Source material: peripheral blood. The chain has TRBV5-4 and TRBJ2-2, with D possibly being TRBD2 (7 bases). The CDR3 DNA reads TGTGCCAGCAGCTTGTATCGGGGGGCGACCGGGGAGCTGTTTTTT. Residues: CASSLYRGATGELFF. Full variable domain (remainder filled in from reference TRBV5-4 and TRBJ2-2): ETGVTQSPTHLIKTRGQQVTLRCSSQSGHNTVSWYQQALGQGPQFIFQYYREEENGRGNFPPRFSGLQFPNYSSELNVNALELDDSALYLCASSLYRGATGELFFGEGSRLTVL.